These 31 T cell receptor beta chains came from one sample sequenced in a study of blood T cell repertoires in COVID-19. The repertoire was sequenced with immunoSEQ multiplex PCR; TCRdb's copy has only in-frame clones and lacks some. The repertoire consists of over 110,000 clones, with under 90% occurring once and the leading ten covering more than 6.5%. The sample comprised peripheral blood. These TCRs come from a human donor in a cohort sampled during active COVID-19.

The chain links TRBV5-1 to TRBJ2-7; D ambiguous. Germline lookup yields CDR1 SGHRS and CDR2 YFSETQ. The CDR3 contains 14 residues. V was shortened by 0 bases and J by 4 bases, with 11 bases between the two germline ends. CDR3 protein: CASSLEQLGYEQYF. Written as DNA, the CDR3 is TGCGCCAGCAGCTTGGAACAGCTTGGTTACGAGCAGTACTTC.

The chain's CDR3 is CATSKSGLPFVETQYF. The CDR3, as DNA: TGTGCCACTAGCAAGTCGGGACTTCCGTTCGTCGAGACCCAGTACTTC. The chain is built from TRBV28 and TRBJ2-5, with a weak D call TRBD2 (6 bases). The CDR3 has 16 amino acids. V was trimmed by 10 bases and J by 5 bases, leaving 26 bases between them. Germline CDR1 is MDHEN and CDR2 is SYDVKM.

The rearrangement uses TRBV28 and TRBJ2-5; tentative D call: TRBD2 (5 bases). The CDR3 extends over 12 amino acids. With 7 bases removed from V and 5 bases from J, the gap between germline ends came to 11 bases. Germline assignment: CDR1 MDHEN and CDR2 SYDVKM. The CDR3 DNA reads TGTGCCAGCATGAGGGCAACGGAGACCCAGTACTTC. Protein sequence: CASMRATETQYF.

The V gene is TRBV10-1, the J gene TRBJ2-2, with D perhaps TRBD2 (5 bases). The length of the CDR3 is 14 residues. The germline V gene encodes CDR1 WNHNN and CDR2 SYGVQD (reference sequence). V lost 2 bases and J lost 5, with 9 bases in between. The CDR3: CASSEGRYTGELFF. For the CDR3, the DNA is TGCGCCAGCAGTGAGGGGAGATATACCGGGGAGCTGTTTTTT.

This sequence joins TRBV6-5 and TRBJ1-6, with D perhaps TRBD1 (6 bases). This CDR3 region has 13 residues. Germline lookup yields CDR1 MNHEY and CDR2 SVGAGI. V was trimmed by 5 bases and J by 8 bases, leaving 10 bases between them. Written as DNA, the CDR3 is TGTGCCAGCAGTCGGGAGGGGGATTCACCCCTCCACTTT. This encodes CASSREGDSPLHF.

The chain uses TRBV7-9 and TRBJ2-1, with 8 bases identical to TRBD1. V was pared by 2 bases and J by 3 bases, with 3 bases of the junction left unmatched. The CDR3 has 15 residues. CDR1 is SEHNR and CDR2 is FQNEAQ in the germline V gene (reference sequence). For the CDR3, the DNA is TGTGCCAGCAGCTTATCAGGGGGCGGCTACAATGAGCAGTTCTTC. It yields the protein CASSLSGGGYNEQFF.

This rearrangement joins TRBV19 to TRBJ1-2, with 9 bases fitting TRBD1. With 6 bases clipped from V and 4 bases from J, the junction kept 9 bases outside the gene matches. The CDR3 runs to 15 residues. The germline V gene encodes CDR1 LNHDA and CDR2 SQIVND (reference sequence). The CDR3 protein is CASSTDRGAAYGYTF. The CDR3 DNA reads TGTGCCAGTAGCACCGACAGGGGGGCTGCCTATGGCTACACCTTC.

V is TRBV10-1 and J is TRBJ2-7, with TRBD1 matching over 8 bases. The trim removed 11 bases at V and 2 bases at J, leaving 8 bases unmatched. CDR3 size: 13 residues. CDR1 is WNHNN and CDR2 is SYGVQD in the germline V gene (reference sequence). This CDR3 is CARYRDRTYEQYF. The DNA of the CDR3 is TGCGCCCGATACCGGGACAGGACCTACGAGCAGTACTTC.

The CDR3 is CATSRVASGTGELFF. CDR3 nucleotides: TGTGCCACCAGCAGAGTTGCGAGCGGCACCGGGGAGCTGTTTTTT. The chain combines TRBV15 with TRBJ2-2; possible D gene TRBD2, 5 bases. The CDR3 covers 15 residues. The V gene's germline CDR1 is LNHNV and CDR2 YYDKDF (reference sequence). The V end was cut by 1 base, the J end by 4 bases, with 10 bases between.

This rearrangement joins TRBV27 to TRBJ2-2; D is ambiguous. In germline, CDR1 is MNHEY, CDR2 SMNVEV (reference sequence). V was clipped by 1 base and J by 2 bases, with 2 bases between them. The CDR3 sequence is 13 residues long. CDR3: CASSLLNTGELFF. CDR3 nucleotide sequence: TGTGCCAGCAGTTTATTAAACACCGGGGAGCTGTTTTTT.

The gene calls are TRBV27 and TRBJ2-2; 7 bases align to TRBD2. Germline CDR1 and CDR2: MNHEY and SMNVEV (reference sequence). The junction had 13 bases not matched to a gene; V was cut back by 7 bases and J by 5 bases. This CDR3 region has 16 residues. CDR3 DNA: TGTGCCAGCACCTTAAGGTGGGAGGGCCGTACCGGGGAGCTGTTTTTT. This translates into CASTLRWEGRTGELFF.

This rearrangement joins TRBV3-1 (or the pseudogene TRBV3-2) to TRBJ2-2; TRBD2 matches at 11 bases. Germline-derived CDR1 and CDR2 are LGHDT and YNNKEL (reference sequence). The CDR3 has 16 residues. Losses at the gene ends were 6 bases for V and 6 bases for J; bases not matched to a gene: 9. CDR3 nucleotides: TGTGCCAGCAGACCATTAGCGGGAGGGCCCTCCGGGGAGCTGTTTTTT. Translation gives CASRPLAGGPSGELFF.

The chain links TRBV11-3 to TRBJ2-3; possibly TRBD2 for D (6 bases). This CDR3 region has 13 residues. Per germline, CDR1 SGHNT and CDR2 YENEEA. V gave up 3 bases and J gave up 3 bases, with 7 bases separating them. CDR3 sequence: CASSFGGTDTQYF. In DNA, the CDR3 is TGTGCCAGCAGCTTCGGGGGTACAGATACGCAGTATTTT.

The chain joins TRBV6-6 to TRBJ1-1; a weak D match, TRBD1 (5 bases). CDR1 is MNHNY, CDR2 SVGAGI, per germline (reference sequence). Trimming took off 7 bases at V and 5 bases at J, with 11 bases between the two ends. This CDR3 is built from 12 residues. The CDR3 reads CASTPGGTEAFF. DNA for the CDR3: TGTGCCAGCACCCCGGGGGGGACTGAAGCTTTCTTT.

The chain employs TRBV29-1 and TRBJ1-1; a possible D gene is TRBD1 (6 bases). This CDR3 comprises 11 residues. Germline V gene lookup returns CDR1 SQVTM and CDR2 ANQGSEA. Trimming left V 4 bases short and J 9 bases short, with 12 bases between. CDR3 protein: CSVVSGTKAFF. CDR3 coding DNA: TGCAGCGTTGTGAGCGGGACAAAAGCTTTCTTT.

The chain recombines TRBV5-4 with TRBJ1-1; TRBD1 might be the D (6 bases). The ends were cut back, 4 bases at V and 11 bases at J, with 15 bases in the middle. Germline V CDR1 and CDR2: SGHNT, YYREEE (reference sequence). The CDR3 totals 12 residues. For the CDR3, the DNA is TGTGCCAGCAGCCCAACAGGGACTAGGGCTTTCTTT. This codes for CASSPTGTRAFF.

In DNA form, the CDR3 reads TGTGCCAGTAGTGCAATACAGGGGGCGCATGGTATGAACACTGAAGCTTTCTTT. Protein product: CASSAIQGAHGMNTEAFF. The V and J genes are TRBV19 and TRBJ1-1; 9 positions match TRBD1. The ends lost 5 bases at V and 0 bases at J; junction bases unmatched: 13. Germline-derived CDR1 and CDR2 are LNHDA and SQIVND (reference sequence). This CDR3 region has 18 residues.

This sequence joins TRBV29-1 and TRBJ1-2; 8 bases line up with TRBD1. With 5 bases clipped from V and 3 bases from J, the junction kept 5 bases outside the gene matches. The CDR3 loop spans 13 amino acids. In germline, CDR1 is SQVTM, CDR2 ANQGSEA. CDR3 nucleotide sequence: TGCAGCGTTCCCGGACAGGGCTACTATGGCTACACCTTC. Amino acid sequence: CSVPGQGYYGYTF.

The rearrangement joins TRBV7-2 to TRBJ2-7; 7 bases agree with TRBD2. The CDR3 spans 16 residues. Germline CDR1 and CDR2: SGHTA and FQGNSA. V dropped 5 bases and J dropped 6; count of bases not matched to a gene: 16. In DNA, the CDR3 is TGTGCCAGCAGCCCCCCGGGGAGGGGTCGACCTGGCGAGCAGTACTTC. It codes for CASSPPGRGRPGEQYF.

CDR3 sequence (DNA): TGTGCCAGCTCACCCCCCCGGGGGAGATATGGCTACACCTTC. Translating it yields CASSPPRGRYGYTF. The chain joins TRBV18 to TRBJ1-2; D perhaps matches TRBD1 (5 bases). The CDR3 runs to 14 residues. V shed 3 bases and J shed 5 bases, with 13 bases lying between them. Germline CDR1 and CDR2: KGHSH and LQKENI.

The rearrangement uses TRBV29-1 and TRBJ2-2; 10 nucleotides line up with TRBD1. The CDR3 length is 15 residues. CDR1 is SQVTM, CDR2 ANQGSEA, per germline. V lost 6 bases to trimming and J lost 4 bases; unmatched junction nucleotides: 8. CDR3 nucleotide sequence: TGCAGCGTCGAACCGGGACAGGGGACCACCGGGGAGCTGTTTTTT. This gives the protein CSVEPGQGTTGELFF.

The chain is built from TRBV9 and TRBJ2-7, with D perhaps TRBD1 (5 bases). CDR1 and CDR2 from the germline V gene are SGDLS and YYNGEE. V was pared by 0 bases and J by 0 bases, with 10 bases between. The CDR3 is 15 residues long. Here the CDR3 reads CASSVEGIGSYEQYF. The CDR3 nucleotides are TGTGCCAGCAGCGTAGAGGGGATCGGCTCCTACGAGCAGTACTTC.

V and J are TRBV5-4 and TRBJ1-1; 7 bases match TRBD1. The CDR3 is 12 amino acids. The J segment lost 5 bases and the V segment lost 3 bases, leaving 1 base of the junction unmatched. CDR1 SGHNT and CDR2 YYREEE come from the germline V gene (reference sequence). The CDR3 is CASSYRGTEAFF. The CDR3, as DNA: TGTGCCAGCAGCTACAGGGGTACTGAAGCTTTCTTT. Full variable domain (rest looked up from reference TRBV5-4 and TRBJ1-1): ETGVTQSPTHLIKTRGQQVTLRCSSQSGHNTVSWYQQALGQGPQFIFQYYREEENGRGNFPPRFSGLQFPNYSSELNVNALELDDSALYLCASSYRGTEAFFGQGTRLTVV.

This clone counts as medium-sized. The rearrangement links TRBV27 to TRBJ2-7, with 10 bases aligning to TRBD2. The CDR3 totals 14 residues. Germline CDR1 MNHEY, CDR2 SMNVEV (reference sequence). Trimming took 8 bases from V and 4 from J; bases not matched to a gene: 8. CDR3 sequence reads: CASAPGLASYEQYF. CDR3 nucleotide sequence: TGTGCCAGCGCTCCGGGACTAGCGAGTTACGAGCAGTACTTC.

In this sample, this clone turned up a few times. The rearrangement joins TRBV29-1 to TRBJ2-5; 13 positions match TRBD2. The CDR3 length is 14 residues. CDR1 and CDR2 (germline): SQVTM, ANQGSEA. V lost 8 bases to trimming and J lost 4 bases; unmatched junction nucleotides: 7. CDR3 sequence (DNA): TGCAGCTTTAGGACTAGCGGGAGAAGAGAGACCCAGTACTTC. Protein product: CSFRTSGRRETQYF.

The rearrangement links TRBV2 to TRBJ2-7; TRBD1 is a possible D gene (5 bases). The germline V and J ends were trimmed by 3 bases and 4 bases, with 13 bases remaining between them. The CDR3 spans 14 residues. Germline V gene data show CDR1 as SNHLY and CDR2 as FYNNEI. CDR3: CASSDFRTPYEQYF. The CDR3 bases are TGTGCCAGCAGTGATTTTCGGACACCTTACGAGCAGTACTTC.

V gene TRBV7-8 combines with J gene TRBJ1-2; 9 bases align to TRBD1. In germline, CDR1 is SGHVS, CDR2 FQNEAQ. The ends lost 6 bases at V and 4 bases at J; junction bases unmatched: 3. The CDR3 extends over 13 amino acids. As DNA, the CDR3 is TGTGCCAGCAGTCCGGACAGGGGCTATGGCTACACCTTC. This sequence encodes CASSPDRGYGYTF. Complete variable domain (other parts from reference TRBV7-8 and TRBJ1-2): GAGVSQSPRYKVAKRGQDVALRCDPISGHVSLFWYQQALGQGPEFLTYFQNEAQLDKSGLPSDRFFAERPEGSVSTLKIQRTQQEDSAVYLCASSPDRGYGYTFGSGTRLTVV.

The chain uses TRBV7-2 and TRBJ2-7, with D unresolved. Germline CDR1 is SGHTA and CDR2 is FQGNSA. V gave up 0 bases and J gave up 3 bases, with 12 bases separating them. There are 15 residues in the CDR3. The CDR3 loop reads CASSLAYTVNYEQYF. CDR3 DNA: TGTGCCAGCAGCTTAGCGTATACAGTAAACTACGAGCAGTACTTC.

V gene TRBV28 combines with J gene TRBJ2-7, with D possibly being TRBD1 (6 bases). CDR1 is MDHEN and CDR2 is SYDVKM in the germline V gene. The CDR3 runs to 12 residues. This CDR3 is CATGTYSYEQYF. The DNA of the CDR3 is TGTGCTACAGGGACGTACTCCTACGAGCAGTACTTC.

The chain uses TRBV5-5 and TRBJ2-7; TRBD1 might be the D (5 bases). This CDR3 comprises 15 residues. V was trimmed by 4 bases and J by 1 base, leaving 15 bases between them. Germline assignment: CDR1 SGHKS and CDR2 YYEKEE (reference sequence). Here the CDR3 DNA reads TGTGCCAGCAGCAAGCAGGACACCGCATCCTACGAGCAGTACTTC. Residues: CASSKQDTASYEQYF.

The chain recombines TRBV7-2 with TRBJ1-6, with D tentatively TRBD1 (6 bases). V gave up 3 bases and J gave up 0 bases, with 9 bases separating them. Germline V CDR1 and CDR2: SGHTA, FQGNSA. The CDR3 runs 16 residues. The CDR3: CASSLQGSSYNSPLHF. In DNA form, the CDR3 reads TGTGCCAGCAGCTTGCAGGGGAGCTCCTATAATTCACCCCTCCACTTT.